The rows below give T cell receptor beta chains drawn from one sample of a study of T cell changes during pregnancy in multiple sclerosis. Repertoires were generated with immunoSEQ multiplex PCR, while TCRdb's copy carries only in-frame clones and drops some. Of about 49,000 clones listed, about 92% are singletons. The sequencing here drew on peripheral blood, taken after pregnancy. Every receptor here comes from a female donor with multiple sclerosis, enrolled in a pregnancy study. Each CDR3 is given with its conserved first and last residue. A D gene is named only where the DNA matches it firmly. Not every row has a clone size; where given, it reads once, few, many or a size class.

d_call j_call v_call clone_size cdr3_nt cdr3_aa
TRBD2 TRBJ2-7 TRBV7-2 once TGTGCCAGCAGCCTGACTAGCTCGAGCTCCTACGAGCAGTACTTC CASSLTSSSSYEQYF
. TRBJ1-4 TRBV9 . TGTGCCAGCAGCGTAGGCGGGTATGCTAATGAAAAACTGTTTTTT CASSVGGYANEKLFF
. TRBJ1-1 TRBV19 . TGTGCCAGTAGCGAGGGTCTAGAGGAAGCTTTCTTT CASSEGLEEAFF
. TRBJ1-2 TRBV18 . TGTGCCAGCTCACCAGCGGCAGGGGAGCGCTACACCTTC CASSPAAGERYTF
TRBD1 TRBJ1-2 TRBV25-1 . TGTGCCAGCAGTTTGCCCGGACAGGGTATCTATGGCTACACCTTC CASSLPGQGIYGYTF
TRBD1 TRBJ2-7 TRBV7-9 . TGTGCCAGCAGCTTCCGGGACAGGGCCCATGACGAGCAGTACTTC CASSFRDRAHDEQYF
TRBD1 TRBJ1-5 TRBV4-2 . TGTGCCAGCAGCCAAGGGTTTGGGCAGGGGGGTCAGCCCCAGCATTTT CASSQGFGQGGQPQHF
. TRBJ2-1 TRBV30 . TGTGCCGCGGATACAGGGAACCACAATGAGCAGTTCTTC CAADTGNHNEQFF
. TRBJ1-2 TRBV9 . TGTGCCAGCAGCGAGAGAGAGGGGTTCGGGGGCTATGGCTACACCTTC CASSEREGFGGYGYTF
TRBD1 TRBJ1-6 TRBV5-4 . TGTGCCAGCAGCTGGGGACAGCAAAGCTCCTATAATTCACCCCTCCACTTT CASSWGQQSSYNSPLHF
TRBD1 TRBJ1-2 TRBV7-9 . TGTGCCAGCAGCTCGCCGCCGGGACAGGGAGGCGATGGCTACACCTTC CASSSPPGQGGDGYTF
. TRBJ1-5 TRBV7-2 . TGTGCCAGCAGCACCCGACAGCTTAATCAGCCCCAGCATTTT CASSTRQLNQPQHF
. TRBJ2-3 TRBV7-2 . TGTGCCAGCAGCTCGACCCGGGCCCCCGGACAAGATACGCAGTATTTT CASSSTRAPGQDTQYF
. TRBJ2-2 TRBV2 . TGTGCCAGCAGTTCCGACAGGACCGGGGAGCTGTTTTTT CASSSDRTGELFF
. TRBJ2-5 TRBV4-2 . TGTGCCAGCAGCCAGACGACTCCCCTGAGGCAGACCCAGTACTTC CASSQTTPLRQTQYF
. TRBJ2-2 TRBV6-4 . TGTGCCAGCAGTGACTCGATCAGCCGGGTCACCGGGGAGCTGTTTTTT CASSDSISRVTGELFF
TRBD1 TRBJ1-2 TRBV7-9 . TGTGCCAGCAGCACCGGGACAGGATATAATGGCTACACCTTC CASSTGTGYNGYTF
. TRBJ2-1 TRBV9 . TGTGCCAGCAGCTCCGCCGGGTCAAGGATCAATGAGCAGTTCTTC CASSSAGSRINEQFF
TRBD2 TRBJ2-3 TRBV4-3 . TGCGCCAGCAGCCGGCGGGGGGGCGCCACAGATACGCAGTATTTT CASSRRGGATDTQYF
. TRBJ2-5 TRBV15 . TGTGCCACCAGCAGAACCAGGGCTGTAGTAGAGACCCAGTACTTC CATSRTRAVVETQYF
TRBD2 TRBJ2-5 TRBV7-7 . TGTGCCAGCAGCTCCCTTGCGGGAGCCCAAGAGACCCAGTACTTC CASSSLAGAQETQYF
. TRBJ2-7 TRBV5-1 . TGCGCCAGCAGCTTAACCAGCTACGAGCAGTACTTC CASSLTSYEQYF
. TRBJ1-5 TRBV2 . TGTGCCATCCGGGAATCTAACAATCAGCCCCAGCATTTT CAIRESNNQPQHF
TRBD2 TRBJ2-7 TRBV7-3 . TGTGCCAGCAGCCCGTACAGCGGGGGGGCGAGGTACGAGCAGTACTTC CASSPYSGGARYEQYF
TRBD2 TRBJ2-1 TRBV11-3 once TGTGCCAGCAGCCCCGGGACTAACCGGACTAGCGGGGCATACAATGAGCAGTTCTTC CASSPGTNRTSGAYNEQFF
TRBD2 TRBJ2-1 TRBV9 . TGTGCCAGCACACTTATGGGCGGGGGGGCATCGAGTGAGCAGTTCTTC CASTLMGGGASSEQFF
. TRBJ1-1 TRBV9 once TGTGCCAGCAGCGTAGGCCCGACAAGGCCTTCCTTGAACACTGAAGCTTTCTTT CASSVGPTRPSLNTEAFF
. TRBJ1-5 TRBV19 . TGTGCCAGTAGTATCCTCGCAGGGGCGCGGAAACAGCCCCAGCATTTT CASSILAGARKQPQHF
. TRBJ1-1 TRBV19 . TGTGCCAGTAGTATTAGGGGAAAGGTCGTCACTGAAGCTTTCTTT CASSIRGKVVTEAFF
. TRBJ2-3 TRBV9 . TGTGCCAGCAGCGCCCGAGGGGGAGCTAGCACAGATACGCAGTATTTT CASSARGGASTDTQYF
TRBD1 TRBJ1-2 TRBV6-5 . TGTGCCAGCAGGATGACAGGGGAGGGCTTTGGCTACACCTTC CASRMTGEGFGYTF
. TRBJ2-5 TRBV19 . TGTGCCAGTAGTGCGTCGGCCCTCCAACGGAGGACCCAGTACTTC CASSASALQRRTQYF